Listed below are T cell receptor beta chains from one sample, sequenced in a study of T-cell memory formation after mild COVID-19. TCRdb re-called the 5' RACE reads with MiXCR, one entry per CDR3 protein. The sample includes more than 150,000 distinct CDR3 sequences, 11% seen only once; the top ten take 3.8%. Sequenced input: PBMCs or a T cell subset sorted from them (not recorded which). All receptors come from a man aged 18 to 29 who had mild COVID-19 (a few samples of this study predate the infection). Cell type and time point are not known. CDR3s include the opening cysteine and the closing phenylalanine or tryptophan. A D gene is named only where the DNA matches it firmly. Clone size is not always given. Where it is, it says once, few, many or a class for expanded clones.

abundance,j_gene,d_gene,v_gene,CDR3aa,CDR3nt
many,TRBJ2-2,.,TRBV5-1,CASSLVQANTGELFF,TGCGCCAGCAGCTTGGTTCAGGCGAACACCGGGGAGCTGTTTTTT
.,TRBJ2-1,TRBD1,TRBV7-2,CASSYIPGQHNEQFF,TGTGCCAGCAGCTACATTCCGGGACAGCACAATGAGCAGTTCTTC
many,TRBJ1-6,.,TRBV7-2,CASSGRDILSSPLHF,TGTGCCAGCAGCGGCCGGGACATACTGAGTTCACCCCTCCACTTT
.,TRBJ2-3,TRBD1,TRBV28,CASSPMRGRPPSTDTQYF,TGTGCCAGCAGTCCTATGAGGGGGCGGCCTCCTAGCACAGATACGCAGTATTTT
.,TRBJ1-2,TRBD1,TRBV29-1,CSVEWKGGSGYTF,TGCAGCGTTGAATGGAAAGGGGGCTCTGGCTACACCTTC
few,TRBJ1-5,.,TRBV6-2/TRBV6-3,CASSYPRGTLSNQPQHF,TGTGCCAGCAGTTACCCAAGGGGGACCCTTTCCAATCAGCCCCAGCATTTT
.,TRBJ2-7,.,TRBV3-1,CASSQEGATKQYF,TGTGCCAGCAGCCAAGAGGGAGCTACGAAGCAGTACTTC
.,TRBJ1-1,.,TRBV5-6,CASSPPAGEAFF,TGTGCCAGCAGCCCCCCTGCGGGTGAAGCTTTCTTT
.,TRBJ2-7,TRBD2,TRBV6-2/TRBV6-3,CASSYSRGGTYEQYF,TGTGCCAGCAGTTACTCGCGGGGGGGGACCTACGAGCAGTACTTC
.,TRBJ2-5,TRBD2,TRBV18,CASSLLAGLRQETQYF,TGTGCCAGCTCTCTCCTAGCGGGGCTCCGTCAAGAGACCCAGTACTTC
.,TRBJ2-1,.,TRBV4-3,CASSLSAEREQFF,TGCGCCAGCAGCCTAAGCGCGGAACGGGAGCAGTTCTTC
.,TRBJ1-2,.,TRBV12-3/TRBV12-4,CASSFRRQGKRYGYTF,TGTGCCAGCAGTTTTCGCCGCCAGGGGAAAAGGTATGGCTACACCTTC
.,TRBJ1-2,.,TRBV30,CAWSRNSPYGYTF,TGTGCCTGGAGTAGGAACTCTCCCTATGGCTACACCTTC
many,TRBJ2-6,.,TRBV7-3,CASSKQSSGANVLTF,TGTGCCAGCAGCAAACAGAGCTCTGGGGCCAACGTCCTGACTTTC
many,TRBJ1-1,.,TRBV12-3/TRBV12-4,CASSLGTLNTEAFF,TGTGCCAGCAGTTTAGGTACACTGAACACTGAAGCTTTCTTT
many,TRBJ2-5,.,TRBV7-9,CASSPGGPRETQYF,TGTGCCAGCAGCCCAGGTGGCCCCCGGGAGACCCAGTACTTC
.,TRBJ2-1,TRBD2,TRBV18,CASSPLSGGAGVNEQFF,TGTGCCAGCTCACCATTAAGCGGGGGGGCTGGAGTGAATGAGCAGTTCTTC
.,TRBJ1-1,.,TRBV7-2,CASSLRRGGTEAFF,TGTGCCAGCAGCCTCCGGCGCGGGGGCACTGAAGCTTTCTTT
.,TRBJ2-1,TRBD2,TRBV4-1,CASSLAGEGYNEQFF,TGCGCCAGCAGCCTAGCGGGGGAGGGGTACAATGAGCAGTTCTTC
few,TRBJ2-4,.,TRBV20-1,CSARRIPDLAKNIQYF,TGCAGTGCTAGAAGAATTCCAGATCTAGCCAAAAACATTCAGTACTTC
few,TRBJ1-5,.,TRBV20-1,CSARDPTGDQPQHF,TGCAGTGCTAGAGATCCGACAGGCGATCAGCCCCAGCATTTT
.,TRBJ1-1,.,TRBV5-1,CASSLEGNGEAFF,TGCGCCAGCAGCTTGGAGGGTAATGGTGAAGCTTTCTTT
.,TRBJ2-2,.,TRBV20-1,CSARGSTGELFF,TGCAGTGCAAGGGGGAGCACCGGGGAGCTGTTTTTT
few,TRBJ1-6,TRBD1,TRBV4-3,CASSQDGRTGFNSPLHF,TGCGCCAGCAGCCAAGATGGGCGGACAGGGTTTAATTCACCCCTCCACTTT
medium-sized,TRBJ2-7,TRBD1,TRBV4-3,CASSQDRQGVYEQYF,TGCGCCAGCAGCCAAGATAGACAGGGAGTTTACGAGCAGTACTTC
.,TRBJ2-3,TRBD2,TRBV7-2,CASSLDRTRTDTQYF,TGTGCCAGCAGCCTCGACCGGACTAGAACAGATACGCAGTATTTT
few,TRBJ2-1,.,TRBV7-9,CASSFFRAWGEQFF,TGTGCCAGCAGCTTTTTTCGCGCCTGGGGTGAGCAGTTCTTC
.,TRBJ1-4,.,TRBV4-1,CASSQTRGEKLFF,TGCGCCAGCAGCCAAACCCGGGGAGAAAAACTGTTTTTT
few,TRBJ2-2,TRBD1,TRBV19,CASNRQGVAGELFF,TGTGCCAGTAACAGACAGGGGGTCGCCGGGGAGCTGTTTTTT
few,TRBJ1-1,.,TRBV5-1,CASSLGQRTEAFF,TGCGCCAGCAGCTTGGGACAGAGGACTGAAGCTTTCTTT
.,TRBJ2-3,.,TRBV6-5,CASRRDSTDTQYF,TGTGCCAGCAGGCGGGACAGCACAGATACGCAGTATTTT
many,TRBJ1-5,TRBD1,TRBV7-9,CASSRDRNQPQHF,TGTGCCAGCAGCCGGGACAGAAATCAGCCCCAGCATTTT
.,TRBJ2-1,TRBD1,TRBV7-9,CASSLARWTGVNEQFF,TGTGCCAGCAGCTTAGCGAGGTGGACAGGGGTGAATGAGCAGTTCTTC
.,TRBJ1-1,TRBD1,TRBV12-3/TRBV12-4,CASRSGQGFTEAFF,TGTGCCAGCAGGTCCGGACAGGGCTTCACTGAAGCTTTCTTT
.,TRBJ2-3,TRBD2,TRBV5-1,CATNSGASTDTQYF,TGCGCCACCAATAGCGGGGCGAGCACAGATACGCAGTATTTT
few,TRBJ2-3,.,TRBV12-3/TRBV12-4,CASSYGASTDTQYF,TGTGCCAGCAGTTACGGGGCAAGCACAGATACGCAGTATTTT
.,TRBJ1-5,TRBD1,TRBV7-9,CASSSLGGTANQPQHF,TGTGCCAGCAGCTCCTTAGGTGGGACAGCTAATCAGCCCCAGCATTTT
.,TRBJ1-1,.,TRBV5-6,CASTTPGRTEAFF,TGTGCCAGCACCACTCCAGGGAGGACTGAAGCTTTCTTT
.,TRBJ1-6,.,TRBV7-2,CASSFRGPPLHF,TGTGCCAGCAGCTTCAGGGGTCCACCCCTCCACTTT
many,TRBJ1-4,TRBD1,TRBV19,CASSGTGAATNEKLFF,TGTGCCAGTAGTGGGACAGGAGCCGCGACTAATGAAAAACTGTTTTTT
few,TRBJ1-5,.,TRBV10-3,CAIRGTDNQPQHF,TGTGCCATCAGAGGAACAGATAATCAGCCCCAGCATTTT
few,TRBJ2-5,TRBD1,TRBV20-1,CSARGRGHETQYF,TGCAGTGCGAGGGGCAGGGGGCACGAGACCCAGTACTTC